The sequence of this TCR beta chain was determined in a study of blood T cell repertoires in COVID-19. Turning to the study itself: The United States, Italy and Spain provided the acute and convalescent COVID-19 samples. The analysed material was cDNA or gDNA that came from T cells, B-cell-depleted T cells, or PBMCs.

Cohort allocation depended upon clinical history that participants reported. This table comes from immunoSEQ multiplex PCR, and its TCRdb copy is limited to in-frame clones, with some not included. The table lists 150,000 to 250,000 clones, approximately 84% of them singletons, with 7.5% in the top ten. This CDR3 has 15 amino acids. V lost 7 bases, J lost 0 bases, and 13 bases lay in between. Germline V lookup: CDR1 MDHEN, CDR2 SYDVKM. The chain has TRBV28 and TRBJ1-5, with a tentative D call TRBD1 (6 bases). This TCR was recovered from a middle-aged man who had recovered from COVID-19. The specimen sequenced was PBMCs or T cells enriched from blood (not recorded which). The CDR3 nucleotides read TGTGCCAGCAATCCTACAGGGATTAGCAATCAGCCCCAGCATTTT. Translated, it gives CASNPTGISNQPQHF.